These 13 T cell receptor beta chains came from one sample sequenced in a study of post-analysis software for immune sequencing data. Study results and caveats: Relative to controls, patients had 4 or 5 TRBV segments at higher frequency, with TRBV5-6, TRBV5-1 and TRBV20-1 among these.

The antigens for these receptors are not known. TCR beta libraries were prepared from cDNA with unique molecular identifiers. From the PCR reads, TCRdb called clonotypes with MiXCR, one entry per CDR3 protein. Of 600,000 to 700,000 distinct CDR3 sequences in the sample, around 60% were seen once. The sample consisted of blood. The receptors were sampled from a girl aged 2-10 years with multiple sclerosis.

The V gene is TRBV7-2, the J gene TRBJ2-1, with TRBD1 matching 11 bases. The CDR3 contains 14 residues. The V segment lost 4 bases and the J segment 11 bases; nucleotides outside the gene matches: 7. Germline V lookup: CDR1 SGHTA, CDR2 FQGNSA. The CDR3 protein is CASSSGTGGNKQFF. The CDR3 DNA is TGTGCCAGCAGCTCAGGGACAGGGGGAAATAAGCAGTTCTTC.

The CDR3 sequence: CSATSGSSYEQYF. The CDR3, as DNA: TGCAGCGCGACTAGCGGGAGTAGTTACGAGCAGTACTTC. The rearrangement uses TRBV29-1 and TRBJ2-7; 12 bases agree with TRBD2. The J segment lost 4 bases and the V segment lost 7 bases, leaving 5 bases of the junction unmatched. This CDR3 is 13 amino acids long. Germline CDR1 SQVTM, CDR2 ANQGSEA.

The V gene is TRBV29-1, the J gene TRBJ2-7; D possibly uses TRBD1 or TRBD2 (6 bases each). This CDR3 is built from 15 residues. Germline CDR1 and CDR2: SQVTM and ANQGSEA. Trimming took off 4 bases at V and 5 bases at J, with 21 bases between the two ends. The CDR3 spells CSVGNGGTINDEQYF. CDR3 in DNA: TGCAGCGTTGGGAATGGCGGGACAATAAACGACGAGCAGTACTTC.

On this clonotype: One junction end disagrees with the germline gene, perhaps due to a read error. For the CDR3, the DNA is TGTGCCGGCAGTGAATATAGGACTAGCGGGAGTTCCTACGAGCAGTACTTC. This sequence encodes CAGSEYRTSGSSYEQYF. This chain joins TRBV25-1 and TRBJ2-7, with 13 bases identical to TRBD2. CDR3 length equals 17 residues. Germline V lookup: CDR1 MGHDK, CDR2 SYGVNS.

This clonotype was found a few times. V gene TRBV7-2 combines with J gene TRBJ1-2; D remains ambiguous. In germline, CDR1 is SGHTA, CDR2 FQGNSA. This CDR3 contains 13 residues. The germline V and J ends were trimmed by 5 bases and 8 bases, with 15 bases remaining between them. The CDR3 reads CASSTDLPYGYTF. For the CDR3, the DNA is TGTGCCAGCAGCACAGACTTACCTTACGGCTACACCTTC.

The gene calls are TRBV20-1 and TRBJ2-5; D remains ambiguous. The CDR3 has 12 residues. Germline CDR1 DFQATT, CDR2 SNEGSKA (reference sequence). Trimming shortened V by 3 bases and J by 5 bases, and 10 bases separated the two germline ends. In nucleotides, the CDR3 is TGCAGTGCTAGGGTCCTCAGGGAGACCCAGTACTTC. Encoded protein: CSARVLRETQYF.

The rearrangement uses TRBV7-9 and TRBJ1-2; TRBD1 is a possible D gene (6 bases). The V end was cut by 7 bases, the J end by 8 bases, with 17 bases between. CDR3 length: 13 amino acids. Germline CDR1 reads SEHNR; CDR2 reads FQNEAQ (reference sequence). The CDR3: CASIGWGAEGYTF. Written as DNA, the CDR3 is TGTGCCAGCATCGGCTGGGGGGCAGAAGGCTACACCTTC. Full variable domain (outside the CDR3, taken from reference TRBV7-9 and TRBJ1-2): DTGVSQNPRHKITKRGQNVTFRCDPISEHNRLYWYRQTLGQGPEFLTYFQNEAQLEKSRLLSDRFSAERPKGSFSTLEIQRTEQGDSAMYLCASIGWGAEGYTFGSGTRLTVV.

The chain combines TRBV10-2 with TRBJ2-7; the D gene is possibly TRBD2 (5 bases). Germline CDR1 and CDR2: WSHSY and SAAADI. The CDR3 totals 14 residues. V lost 6 bases to trimming and J lost 7 bases, with 19 bases between them. The chain's CDR3 is CASRADGVFREQYF. Here the CDR3 DNA reads TGCGCCAGCAGAGCGGACGGGGTTTTTCGGGAGCAGTACTTC.

Only a few counts were recorded for this clonotype. This rearrangement joins TRBV20-1 to TRBJ2-4; 9 bases agree with TRBD2. The end of the DNA aligns better with TRBJ2-5, so the J call may be wrong. CDR1 and CDR2 from the germline V gene are DFQATT and SNEGSKA (reference sequence). This CDR3 has 15 residues. This CDR3 reads CSASTSGGHQETQYF. CDR3 coding DNA: TGCAGTGCCTCAACCAGCGGGGGGCACCAAGAGACCCAGTACTTC.

The sample holds many counts of this clonotype. V and J are TRBV18 and TRBJ2-7; unclear D gene. Germline V gene sequence: CDR1 KGHSH, CDR2 LQKENI. Trimming took off 8 bases at V and 3 bases at J, with 8 bases between the two ends. The CDR3 has 11 residues. Here the CDR3 reads CASSPDYEQYF. As DNA, the CDR3 is TGTGCCAGCAGCCCCGACTACGAGCAGTACTTC.

This clonotype showed up just a few times. This chain joins TRBV5-1 and TRBJ2-7; 8 bases line up with TRBD1. The CDR3 consists of 13 residues. Germline CDR1 and CDR2: SGHRS and YFSETQ. The V segment lost 4 bases and the J segment 3 bases; nucleotides outside the gene matches: 3. Written as DNA, the CDR3 is TGCGCCAGCAGCCACGGACAGGGCTACGAGCAGTACTTC. It encodes CASSHGQGYEQYF.

V is TRBV20-1 and J is TRBJ2-1, with D perhaps TRBD2 (5 bases). Trimming cost V 3 bases and J 1 base, with 22 bases left between them. The CDR3 runs to 18 residues. The germline V gene has CDR1 DFQATT and CDR2 SNEGSKA (reference sequence). The CDR3 is CSARDPRAGPVSYNEQFF. The CDR3 DNA sequence: TGCAGTGCTAGGGACCCTCGGGCGGGTCCCGTGTCCTACAATGAGCAGTTCTTC.

The chain uses TRBV10-3 and TRBJ2-1, with 7 nucleotides matching TRBD2. The CDR3 runs 15 residues. Trimming removed 4 bases from V and 0 bases from J; junction bases left unmatched: 3. Germline V gene data show CDR1 as ENHRY and CDR2 as SYGVKD. CDR3: CAISGGGSSYNEQFF. Here the CDR3 DNA reads TGTGCCATCAGTGGAGGCGGGAGCTCCTACAATGAGCAGTTCTTC.